The sequence of this T cell receptor beta chain was determined in a study of shared clonotypes between healthy human individuals (dated by TCRdb to 2020 to 2022). About the investigation overall: The cohort included a few men and a couple of women between 18 and 49 years of age. Blood TCR repertoires of about 5 healthy adults were deeply sequenced to estimate repertoire size and the extent of clonotype sharing between individuals. Per donor, leukapheresis produced somewhere between about 0.85 and 8.9 billion PBMCs. To increase sequencing depth and limit assay-specific biases, TCR repertoire library preparation and sequencing were carried out by different laboratories using diverse techniques. For each donor, CD4 naive and CD4 memory were each given three plates, CD8 naive was given two plates, and CD8 memory was given one plate. The study at large found these results: Compared with non-shared clonotypes, clonotypes shared by all four sorted-subset donors had higher generation probabilities. Sampling was restricted to blood, and TCR repertoires in tissue are likely to differ from TCR repertoires in blood. Because the study included only a small number of donors, the genetic and exposure-history diversity represented was limited. Even with the large sequencing depth, rarefaction of the sorted-subset datasets indicated that sequencing was incomplete. Roughly 5.2% of naive CD4, more than 3% of naive CD8, approximately 2% of memory CD4, and more than 0.35% of memory CD8 clonotypes were shared across several donors. Pairwise subsampling led to the expectation that sequencing depth would affect the degree of clonotype sharing among donors. Estimated clonotype richness was generally larger for naive than for memory subsets.

Using the deep immunoSEQ assay, multiplex PCR amplified TCR CDR3 regions from genomic DNA. Extracted genomic DNA from each cell subset was distributed evenly across all wells of several immunoSEQ 96-well plates, and each plate was treated as a replicate. For sorted subsets, about 200 ng genomic DNA, equal to 30,000 or so T cell genomes, was loaded into each replicate PCR. The purified libraries were quantified using a Qubit 3.0 fluorometer, sized with a Bioanalyzer 2100, and then quantified again using the KAPA Library Quantification kit. A separate single-read 150-cycle Illumina NextSeq 550 flow cell was used to sequence each immunoSEQ 96-well plate. The original pipeline was this. Because only junctional sequences without quality scores were contained in the immunoSEQ output, filtering matching that applied to full-length reads could not be performed. Sequences were annotated with PyIR, a Python wrapper for IgBLAST v1.9, and V/J genes and CDR3 were assigned using IMGT germline references. Reads were filtered out if the reads had weak V/J assignments (E-value above 1e-6), no CDR3, stop codons, out-of-frame junctions, or ambiguous translated residues. V3J clonotypes were defined by identical inferred V gene, J gene, and CDR3 amino acid sequence. Percentage overlap between repertoires was computed as shared unique clonotypes divided by the size of the smaller repertoire. Repertoire richness was assessed with RTK rarefaction, the Chao1 estimator, and Recon v2.1 estimates of unobserved clonotypes. For all TCRbeta clonotypes obtained by the gDNA method from several donors, generation probabilities were computed with OLGA. TCRdb carries this immuneACCESS record with in-frame sequences only. Its versions omit some clonotypes, under half of them owing to an unresolved V gene in the studies checked, with the rest unexplained. The V and J calls and clone size were taken over from that table, and D and trimming were inferred from the DNA. Across this sample there are about 320,000 clones, with around 90% seen only once. Of the sample, roughly 16% falls within the top ten clones.

As concerns this clone: Its antigen is currently not known. Base quality data are lacking; no much larger clone is found one base away.

Trimming at the junction amounts to 0 bases on V and 2 bases on J, and the germline ends lie 10 bases apart. From the cysteine up to the phenylalanine, the CDR3 has a length of 15 residues. Only the CDR3 DNA is retained, 45 bases long and in frame from the first base. In the germline V gene (reference sequence), CDR1 corresponds to SEHNR and CDR2 to FQNEAQ. Healthy HIV-negative adults with no recently reported acute infections or vaccinations were included as donors. Every donor was a Caucasian adult living in Nashville, Tennessee, USA. The CD8 memory samples were a combination of magnetically selected CD45RO+ cells and CCR7-negative CD45RA+ effector memory (TemRA) cells. After blood collection by leukapheresis, PBMCs were isolated using Ficoll-Histopaque density gradient centrifugation and then cryopreserved in the vapor phase of liquid nitrogen. Analytical flow cytometry was used to check the purity and quantity of every magnetically sorted T cell population. From each sorted fraction, genomic DNA was isolated and quantified by UV absorbance on a Nanodrop 2000c.

The chain uses TRBV7-9 and TRBJ1-2, with no confidently assigned D gene. This receptor was identified in a man between 18 and 29 years old in good health. Material for sequencing was memory CD8+ T cells sorted from blood. The cell subset or site label corresponds to: CD45RO+ cells pooled with CCR7-negative TemRA cells. Here the CDR3 is given as CASSLALRENYGYTF. The sequenced DNA: TGTGCCAGCAGCTTAGCTCTGCGGGAGAACTATGGCTACACCTTC.